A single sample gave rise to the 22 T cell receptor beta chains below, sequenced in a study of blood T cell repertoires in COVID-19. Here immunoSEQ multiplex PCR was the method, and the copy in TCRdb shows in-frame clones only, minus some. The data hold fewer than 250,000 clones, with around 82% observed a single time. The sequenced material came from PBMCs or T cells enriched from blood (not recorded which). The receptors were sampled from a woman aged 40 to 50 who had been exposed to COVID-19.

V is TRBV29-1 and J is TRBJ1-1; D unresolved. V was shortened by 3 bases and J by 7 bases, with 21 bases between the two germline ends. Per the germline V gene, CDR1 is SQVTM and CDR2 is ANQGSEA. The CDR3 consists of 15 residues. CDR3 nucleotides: TGCAGCGTTGACTCCCTTCACGGCGGCGTTGGTGAAGCTTTCTTT. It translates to CSVDSLHGGVGEAFF.

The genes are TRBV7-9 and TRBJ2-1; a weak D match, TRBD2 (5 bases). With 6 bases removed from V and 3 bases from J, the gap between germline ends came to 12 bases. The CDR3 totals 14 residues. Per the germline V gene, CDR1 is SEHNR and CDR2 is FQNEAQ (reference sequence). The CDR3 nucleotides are TGTGCCAGCAGGCTTGACGGAGGCTACAATGAGCAGTTCTTC. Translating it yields CASRLDGGYNEQFF.

The CDR3 is CASTRTSGTDTQYF. CDR3 nucleotide sequence: TGTGCCAGCACCCGGACTAGCGGCACAGATACGCAGTATTTT. The chain carries TRBV5-8 and TRBJ2-3; 9 nucleotides align to TRBD2. CDR3 length equals 14 residues. V was clipped by 6 bases and J by 1 base; unmatched bases: 3. Germline CDR1 and CDR2: SGHTS and YDEGEE. The entire variable domain, with the rest obtained from reference TRBV5-8 and TRBJ2-3, is as follows: EAGVTQSPTHLIKTRGQQATLRCSPISGHTSVYWYQQALGLGLQFLLWYDEGEERNRGNFPPRFSGRQFPNYSSELNVNALELEDSALYLCASTRTSGTDTQYFGPGTRLTVL.

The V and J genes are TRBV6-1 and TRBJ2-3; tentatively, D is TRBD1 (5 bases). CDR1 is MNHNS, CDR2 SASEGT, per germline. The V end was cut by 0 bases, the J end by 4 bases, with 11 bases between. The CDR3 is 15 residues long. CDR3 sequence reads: CASSEAPGNPDTQYF. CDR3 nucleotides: TGTGCCAGCAGTGAAGCGCCAGGGAACCCAGATACGCAGTATTTT.

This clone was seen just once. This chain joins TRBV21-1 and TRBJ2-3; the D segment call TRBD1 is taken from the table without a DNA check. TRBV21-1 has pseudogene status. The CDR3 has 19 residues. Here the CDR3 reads CASEWTRTALDQYTDTQYF. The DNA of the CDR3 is TGTGCCAGCGAATGGACGCGGACAGCTCTTGATCAGTACACAGATACGCAGTATTTT.

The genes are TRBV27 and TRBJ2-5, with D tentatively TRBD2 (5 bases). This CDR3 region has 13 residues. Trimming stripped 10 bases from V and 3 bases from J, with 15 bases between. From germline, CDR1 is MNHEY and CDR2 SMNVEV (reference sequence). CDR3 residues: CATRGRGKETQYF. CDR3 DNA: TGTGCCACCCGCGGGCGAGGGAAAGAGACCCAGTACTTC.

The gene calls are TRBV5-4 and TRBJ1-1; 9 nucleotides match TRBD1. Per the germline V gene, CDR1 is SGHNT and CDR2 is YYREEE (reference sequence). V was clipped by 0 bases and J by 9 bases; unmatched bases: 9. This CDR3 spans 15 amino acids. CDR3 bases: TGTGCCAGCAGCTTGGTGTCAGACAGGGGGACGAAAGCTTTCTTT. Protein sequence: CASSLVSDRGTKAFF.

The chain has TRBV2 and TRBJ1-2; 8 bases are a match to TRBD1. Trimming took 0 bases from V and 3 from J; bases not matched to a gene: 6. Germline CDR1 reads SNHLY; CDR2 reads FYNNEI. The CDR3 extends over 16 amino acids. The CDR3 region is CASSEASGTGDYGYTF. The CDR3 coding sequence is TGTGCCAGCAGTGAAGCGAGTGGGACAGGTGACTATGGCTACACCTTC.

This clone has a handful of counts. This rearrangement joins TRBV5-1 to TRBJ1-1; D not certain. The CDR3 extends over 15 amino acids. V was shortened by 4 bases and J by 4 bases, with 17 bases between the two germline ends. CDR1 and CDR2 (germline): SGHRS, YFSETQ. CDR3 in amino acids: CASSPSKMRVTEAFF. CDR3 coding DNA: TGCGCCAGCAGCCCGAGTAAGATGAGAGTCACTGAAGCTTTCTTT.

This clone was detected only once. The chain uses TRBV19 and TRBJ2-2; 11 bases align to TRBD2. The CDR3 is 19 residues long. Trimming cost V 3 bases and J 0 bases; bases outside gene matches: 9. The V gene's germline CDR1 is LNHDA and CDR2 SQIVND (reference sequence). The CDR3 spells CASSMLAGGRTTNTGELFF. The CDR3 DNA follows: TGTGCCAGTAGTATGCTAGCGGGGGGCCGGACAACGAACACCGGGGAGCTGTTTTTT. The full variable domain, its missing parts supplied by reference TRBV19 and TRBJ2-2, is DGGITQSPKYLFRKEGQNVTLSCEQNLNHDAMYWYRQDPGQGLRLIYYSQIVNDFQKGDIAEGYSVSREKKESFPLTVTSAQKNPTAFYLCASSMLAGGRTTNTGELFFGEGSRLTVL.

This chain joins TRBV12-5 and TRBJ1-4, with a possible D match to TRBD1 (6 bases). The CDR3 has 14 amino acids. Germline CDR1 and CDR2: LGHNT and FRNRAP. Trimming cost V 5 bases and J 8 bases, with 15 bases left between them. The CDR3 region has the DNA TGTGCTAGTGGTGATACCAGGGGTGTCGAAAAACTGTTTTTT. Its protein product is CASGDTRGVEKLFF. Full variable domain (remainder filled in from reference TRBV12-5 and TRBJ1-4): DARVTQTPRHKVTEMGQEVTMRCQPILGHNTVFWYRQTMMQGLELLAYFRNRAPLDDSGMPKDRFSAEMPDATLATLKIQPSEPRDSAVYFCASGDTRGVEKLFFGSGTQLSVL.

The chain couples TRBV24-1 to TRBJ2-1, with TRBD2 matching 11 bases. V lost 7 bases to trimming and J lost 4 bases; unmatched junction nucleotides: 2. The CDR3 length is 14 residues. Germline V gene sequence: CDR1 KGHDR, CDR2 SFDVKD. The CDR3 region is CATSASGGYNEQFF. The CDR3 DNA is TGTGCCACCAGCGCTAGCGGGGGGTACAATGAGCAGTTCTTC.

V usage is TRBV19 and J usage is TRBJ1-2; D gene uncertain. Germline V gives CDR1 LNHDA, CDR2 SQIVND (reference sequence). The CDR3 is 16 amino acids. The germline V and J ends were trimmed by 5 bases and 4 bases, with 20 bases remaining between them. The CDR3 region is CASSQPSRGRAYGYTF. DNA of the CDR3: TGTGCCAGTAGTCAACCCTCCCGGGGAAGAGCCTATGGCTACACCTTC.

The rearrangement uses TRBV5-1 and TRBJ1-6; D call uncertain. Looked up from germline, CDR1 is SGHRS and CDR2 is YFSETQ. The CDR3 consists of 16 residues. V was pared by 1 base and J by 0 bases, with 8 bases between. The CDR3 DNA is TGCGCCAGCAGCTTGACAGTTGACTCCTATAATTCACCCCTCCACTTT. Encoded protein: CASSLTVDSYNSPLHF.

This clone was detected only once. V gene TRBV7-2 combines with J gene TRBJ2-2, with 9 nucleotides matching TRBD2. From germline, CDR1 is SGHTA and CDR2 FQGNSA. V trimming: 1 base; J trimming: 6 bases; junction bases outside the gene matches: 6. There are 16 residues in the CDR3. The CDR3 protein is CASSLGVRGGAGELFF. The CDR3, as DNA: TGTGCCAGCAGCTTAGGTGTACGCGGGGGGGCCGGGGAGCTGTTTTTT.

The CDR3 sequence: CATSRQSGGNTIYF. The CDR3 nucleotides read TGTGCCACCTCCAGACAGAGCGGGGGAAACACCATATATTTT. This chain joins TRBV15 and TRBJ1-3; the D gene is possibly TRBD1 (5 bases). CDR1 and CDR2 (germline): LNHNV, YYDKDF (reference sequence). CDR3 length equals 14 residues. The V and J ends lost 8 bases and 4 bases respectively, with 15 bases between them.

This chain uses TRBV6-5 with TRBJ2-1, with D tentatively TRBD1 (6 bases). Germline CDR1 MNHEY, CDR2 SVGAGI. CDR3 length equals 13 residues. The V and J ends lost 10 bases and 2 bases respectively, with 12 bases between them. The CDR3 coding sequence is TGTGCCACCCGACAGGTCCCCTACAATGAGCAGTTCTTC. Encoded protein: CATRQVPYNEQFF.

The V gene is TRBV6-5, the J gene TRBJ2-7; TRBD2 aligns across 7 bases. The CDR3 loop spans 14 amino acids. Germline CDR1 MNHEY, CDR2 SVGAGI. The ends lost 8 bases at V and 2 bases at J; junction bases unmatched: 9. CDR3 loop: CASGPFSGTYEQYF. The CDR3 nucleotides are TGTGCCAGCGGCCCATTCAGCGGGACCTACGAGCAGTACTTC.

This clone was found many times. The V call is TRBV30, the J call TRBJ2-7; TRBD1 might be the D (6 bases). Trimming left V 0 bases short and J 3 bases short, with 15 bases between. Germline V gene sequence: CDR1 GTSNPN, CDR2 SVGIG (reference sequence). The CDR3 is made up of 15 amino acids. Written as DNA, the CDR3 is TGTGCCTGGAGTGTGTTAGGACAGCCGTTCTACGAGCAGTACTTC. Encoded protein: CAWSVLGQPFYEQYF. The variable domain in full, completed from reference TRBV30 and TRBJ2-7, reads SQTIHQWPATLVQPVGSPLSLECTVEGTSNPNLYWYRQAAGRGLQLLFYSVGIGQISSEVPQNLSASRPQDRQFILSSKKLLLSDSGFYLCAWSVLGQPFYEQYFGPGTRLTVT.

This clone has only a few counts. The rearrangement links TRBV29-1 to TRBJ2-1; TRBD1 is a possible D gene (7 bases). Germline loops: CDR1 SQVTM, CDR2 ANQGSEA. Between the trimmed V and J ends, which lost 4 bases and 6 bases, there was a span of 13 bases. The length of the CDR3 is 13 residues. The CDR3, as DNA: TGCAGCGTTGTCAGGGGGGCAGGCAATGAGCAGTTCTTC. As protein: CSVVRGAGNEQFF.

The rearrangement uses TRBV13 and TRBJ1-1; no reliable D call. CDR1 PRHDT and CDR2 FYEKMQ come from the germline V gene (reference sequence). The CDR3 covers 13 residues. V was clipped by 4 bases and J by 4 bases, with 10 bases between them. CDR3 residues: CASSSRGSTEAFF. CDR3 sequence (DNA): TGTGCCAGCAGCTCTCGAGGATCCACTGAAGCTTTCTTT.

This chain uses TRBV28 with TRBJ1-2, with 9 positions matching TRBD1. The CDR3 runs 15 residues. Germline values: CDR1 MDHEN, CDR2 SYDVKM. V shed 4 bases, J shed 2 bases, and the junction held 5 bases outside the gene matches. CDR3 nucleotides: TGTGCCAGCAGTTCGTACAGGGGGCCCAACTATGGCTACACCTTC. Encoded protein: CASSSYRGPNYGYTF.